This entry concerns a single T cell receptor (beta chain). This CDR3 has 18 residues. J gave up 2 bases and V 4 bases, and 5 bases lay outside the gene matches. Germline V gene sequence: CDR1 MNHEY, CDR2 SVGEGT. TCRdb's table, derived via immunoSEQ multiplex PCR, lists solely in-frame clones and lacks some. The sample consists of some 130,000 clones, 85% to 95% of them appearing once. This entry is derived from a study of control samples from healthy donors and cancer patients. The material sequenced was blood. This receptor was identified in a young man in good health. The V call is TRBV6-2 or TRBV6-3, the J call TRBJ2-1, with 16 bases matching TRBD2. The CDR3, as DNA: TGTGCCAGCAGTTTTGGGACTAGCGGGGGGGCGACCTACAATGAGCAGTTCTTC. The encoded protein is CASSFGTSGGATYNEQFF.